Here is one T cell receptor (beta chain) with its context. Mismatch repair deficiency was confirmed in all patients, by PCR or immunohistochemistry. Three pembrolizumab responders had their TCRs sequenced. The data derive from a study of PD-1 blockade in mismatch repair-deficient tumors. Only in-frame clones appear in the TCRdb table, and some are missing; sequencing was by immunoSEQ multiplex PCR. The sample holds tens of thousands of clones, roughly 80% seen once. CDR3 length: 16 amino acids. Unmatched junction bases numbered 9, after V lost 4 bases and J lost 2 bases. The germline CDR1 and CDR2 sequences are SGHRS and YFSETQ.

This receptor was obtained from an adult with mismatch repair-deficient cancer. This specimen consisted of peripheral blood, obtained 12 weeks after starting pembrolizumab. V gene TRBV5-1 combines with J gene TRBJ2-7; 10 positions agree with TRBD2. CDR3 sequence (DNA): TGCGCCAGCAGCCAGGGACTAGCGAGCCAACCCTACGAGCAGTACTTC. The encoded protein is CASSQGLASQPYEQYF.